What follows describes a single TCR beta chain. The sample is drawn from a study of CD8 T cells in Susac syndrome. Across the whole study: Susac syndrome patients were untreated, on corticosteroids with some adding intravenous immunoglobulin, or on intravenous immunoglobulin only.

The authors reverse transcribed about 0.5 to 1 ug RNA with random hexamers. Amplification of TCR beta CDR3 was carried out by immunoSEQ multiplex PCR, which covered 54 Vbeta and 13 Jbeta segments. TCRdb reprocessed the immunoSEQ multiplex PCR reads via MiXCR and lists one record per CDR3 protein. The sample lists fewer than 200,000 distinct CDR3 sequences, over 75% occurring once. Germline CDR1 is MGHRA and CDR2 is YSYEKL. Deletions cut 2 bases from V and 0 bases from J, with 11 bases between. CDR3 size: 15 residues. V and J are TRBV4-1 and TRBJ2-7; perhaps TRBD2 as D (7 bases). Input material: CD4+ T cells from PBMCs. The origin of this receptor is a human donor with Susac syndrome. The CDR3 DNA is TGCGCCAGCAGCCAACTCGGGGGGCCCTCCTACGAGCAGTACTTC. As protein: CASSQLGGPSYEQYF.